What follows are 18 T cell receptor beta chains derived from one specimen sequenced in a study of technical replicates of blood from a handful of donors. Measured with immunoSEQ multiplex PCR; TCRdb has only the in-frame clones, and not every one. The sample carries around 9,000 clones, 91% recorded once. Sequenced input: PBMCs. Receptors were obtained from a human donor in good health.

DNA of the CDR3: TGTGCCACCAGCAAGGGAGGGGGTGAAAAACTGTTTTTT. It specifies CATSKGGGEKLFF. The chain has TRBV15 and TRBJ1-4; D is perhaps TRBD1 (6 bases). The germline V gene has CDR1 LNHNV and CDR2 YYDKDF (reference sequence). The length of the CDR3 is 13 residues. V dropped 4 bases and J dropped 7 bases, with 10 bases sitting between them.

This sequence joins TRBV29-1 and TRBJ2-1, with a tentative D call TRBD1 (6 bases). Germline CDR1 reads SQVTM; CDR2 reads ANQGSEA. V was pared by 7 bases and J by 0 bases, with 10 bases between. The CDR3 has 13 residues. The CDR3 loop reads CSATGSSYNEQFF. The CDR3 coding sequence is TGCAGCGCCACAGGGAGCTCCTACAATGAGCAGTTCTTC.

V usage is TRBV14 and J usage is TRBJ2-7; TRBD2 aligns across 10 bases. V dropped 1 base and J dropped 5; count of bases not matched to a gene: 2. This CDR3 is 14 amino acids long. Germline CDR1 and CDR2: SGHDN and FVKESK. The CDR3 DNA follows: TGTGCCAGCAGCCAAGCTAGCGGGAGCCACGAGCAGTACTTC. Residues: CASSQASGSHEQYF.

This chain joins TRBV6-1 and TRBJ2-6, with 7 bases lining up with TRBD2. The CDR3 covers 15 residues. V lost 6 bases to trimming and J lost 2 bases; unmatched junction nucleotides: 4. CDR1 MNHNS and CDR2 SASEGT come from the germline V gene. The CDR3: CASRGGDAGANVLTF. Here the CDR3 DNA reads TGTGCCAGCAGGGGAGGGGATGCTGGGGCCAACGTCCTGACTTTC.

This chain joins TRBV4-2 and TRBJ2-1; 8 bases line up with TRBD2. The CDR3 sequence is 17 residues long. Germline V gene sequence: CDR1 LGHNA, CDR2 YNFKEQ. J gave up 4 bases and V 3 bases, and 11 bases lay outside the gene matches. This CDR3 reads CASSHRLARGSYNEQFF. For the CDR3, the DNA is TGTGCCAGCAGCCATCGACTAGCGAGAGGCAGTTACAATGAGCAGTTCTTC.

This chain connects TRBV7-2 to TRBJ1-1, with a possible D match to TRBD1 (5 bases). The CDR3 has 15 amino acids. Per the germline V gene, CDR1 is SGHTA and CDR2 is FQGNSA. V lost 4 bases, J lost 0 bases, and 12 bases lay in between. The DNA for the CDR3 is TGTGCCAGCAGCTGGCCCACAGGTTTGAACACTGAAGCTTTCTTT. Translated: CASSWPTGLNTEAFF.

The chain links TRBV2 to TRBJ2-3, with unresolved D. Between the trimmed V and J ends, which lost 8 bases and 6 bases, there was a span of 9 bases. Looked up from germline, CDR1 is SNHLY and CDR2 is FYNNEI. The CDR3 has 11 residues. The CDR3, as DNA: TGTGCCAGCGGCTTTCAGGATACGCAGTATTTT. This translates into CASGFQDTQYF.

CDR3 nucleotide sequence: TGTGCCAGCAGACGAGGACAGGGAGAAACCGGGGAGCTGTTTTTT. This translates into CASRRGQGETGELFF. V is TRBV27 and J is TRBJ2-2, with 8 bases lining up with TRBD1. V gave up 6 bases and J gave up 5 bases; unmatched junction bases: 8. CDR1 is MNHEY, CDR2 SMNVEV, per germline (reference sequence). This CDR3 spans 15 amino acids.

This chain connects TRBV5-1 to TRBJ2-1, with D possibly being TRBD1 (6 bases). V lost 3 bases, J lost 7 bases, and 11 bases lay in between. CDR1 is SGHRS and CDR2 is YFSETQ in the germline V gene. The CDR3 sequence is 13 residues long. In nucleotides, the CDR3 is TGCGCCAGCAGCTCCAACAGGGTTAATGAGCAGTTCTTC. Translated: CASSSNRVNEQFF.

V gene TRBV5-1 combines with J gene TRBJ2-1; 12 nucleotides align to TRBD2. The CDR3 consists of 15 residues. Germline CDR1 is SGHRS and CDR2 is YFSETQ. V gave up 5 bases and J gave up 9 bases; unmatched junction bases: 9. In DNA form, the CDR3 reads TGCGCCAGCAGTCGTCTAGCGGGAGGGCATGGTGAGCAGTTCTTC. Its translation: CASSRLAGGHGEQFF.

This sequence joins TRBV5-1 and TRBJ2-1; 7 bases are shared with TRBD2. Germline CDR1 and CDR2: SGHRS and YFSETQ. The CDR3 is 16 residues long. The V and J ends lost 5 bases and 2 bases, in that order; junction bases with no gene match: 10. CDR3 region: CASRGASGSAYNEQFF. The CDR3 DNA follows: TGCGCCAGCAGAGGAGCTAGCGGCTCTGCCTACAATGAGCAGTTCTTC.

The gene calls are TRBV4-1 and TRBJ1-1, with D possibly being TRBD1 (5 bases). The CDR3 is 15 amino acids. The germline gives CDR1 MGHRA, CDR2 YSYEKL. Trimming removed 0 bases at V and 3 bases at J, with 11 bases between. The CDR3 DNA is TGCGCCAGCAGCCAAGAGGCAGGGAGGTACACTGAAGCTTTCTTT. Translation: CASSQEAGRYTEAFF.

J is TRBJ2-3 and V is TRBV6-5; 10 positions agree with TRBD1. Trimming at V came to 6 bases and at J to 4 bases, leaving 1 base not matched to a gene. CDR1 is MNHEY, CDR2 SVGAGI, per germline. The CDR3 runs 13 residues. CDR3 amino acids: CASRTGGADTQYF. CDR3 nucleotides: TGTGCCAGCAGGACAGGGGGCGCAGATACGCAGTATTTT.

The CDR3 loop reads CASSSGGGRELTEAFF. The CDR3 DNA is TGTGCCAGCAGTTCGGGGGGAGGCAGGGAGTTAACTGAAGCTTTCTTT. The genes are TRBV27 and TRBJ1-1, with a possible D match to TRBD1 (5 bases). The CDR3 runs 16 residues. The germline V gene has CDR1 MNHEY and CDR2 SMNVEV (reference sequence). V lost 4 bases, J lost 5 bases, and 20 bases lay in between.

The rearrangement uses TRBV5-5 and TRBJ1-3, with TRBD1 matching over 9 bases. With 1 base clipped from V and 2 bases from J, the junction kept 7 bases outside the gene matches. Germline CDR1 is SGHKS and CDR2 is YYEKEE (reference sequence). This CDR3 contains 17 residues. CDR3 in DNA: TGTGCCAGCAGCTTGCACCCTGGACAGGGGACTGGAAACACCATATATTTT. The encoded protein is CASSLHPGQGTGNTIYF.

This chain connects TRBV5-1 to TRBJ2-3; no clear D gene. The CDR3 sequence is 14 residues long. V dropped 0 bases and J dropped 4 bases, with 9 bases sitting between them. Looked up from germline, CDR1 is SGHRS and CDR2 is YFSETQ. CDR3 amino acids: CASSLGLVADTQYF. For the CDR3, the DNA is TGCGCCAGCAGCTTGGGGCTAGTGGCAGATACGCAGTATTTT. The whole variable domain, remainder taken from reference TRBV5-1 and TRBJ2-3, is KAGVTQTPRYLIKTRGQQVTLSCSPISGHRSVSWYQQTPGQGLQFLFEYFSETQRNKGNFPGRFSGRQFSNSRSEMNVSTLELGDSALYLCASSLGLVADTQYFGPGTRLTVL.

The rearrangement joins TRBV5-1 to TRBJ1-3; no clear D gene. This CDR3 comprises 15 residues. Germline V gene lookup returns CDR1 SGHRS and CDR2 YFSETQ. V gave up 1 base and J gave up 3 bases, with 11 bases separating them. The CDR3 here is CASSLSGSLGNTIYF. CDR3 DNA: TGCGCCAGCAGCTTGTCTGGGAGTCTTGGAAACACCATATATTTT.

The rearrangement joins TRBV29-1 to TRBJ2-5; D is uncertain. The CDR3 extends over 13 amino acids. The V gene lost 1 base and the J gene lost 1 base, with 7 bases spanning the gap. CDR1 and CDR2 (germline): SQVTM, ANQGSEA. The CDR3 loop is CSVEGPIQETQYF. The CDR3 region has the DNA TGCAGCGTTGAAGGGCCAATCCAAGAGACCCAGTACTTC.